The clone carrying this TCR beta chain has ten or more counts. The source material, RNA transcripts, was used to amplify TCR beta CDR3 regions. The HTBI primer set served for first-round RT-PCR of the TCR CDR3. TCRdb independently ran MiXCR on the multiplex PCR reads; one entry per CDR3 protein. The sample lists a few hundred thousand distinct CDR3 sequences; just over 45% were seen once. The CDR3 spans 13 residues. Trimming left V 8 bases short and J 10 bases short, with 15 bases between. Germline V CDR1 and CDR2: LGHNA, YSLEER. The sample belongs to a study of T cells in Graves' hyperthyroidism and ophthalmopathy.

The chain joins TRBV4-3 to TRBJ1-6, with D perhaps matching TRBD1 (6 bases). Sequencing was carried out using peripheral blood or thyroid tissue (not recorded which). This receptor was identified in a woman aged 18-29 years with Graves' hyperthyroidism. CDR3 DNA: TGCGCCAGCCAGGAGGACAGAGGCTCACCCCTCCACTTT. It specifies CASQEDRGSPLHF.